This T cell receptor (beta chain) appears in the sequencing data of a study of early T cells in non-severe SARS-CoV-2 infection. Study details: Sequenced bulk RNA came from whole blood that was unsorted, and chains were unpaired. Notes on the study in general: The matching step, a VDJdb search, favored anti-spike CD8 responses and missed private and CD4 specificities.

The germline gives CDR1 DFQATT, CDR2 SNEGSKA (reference sequence). With 5 bases removed from V and 2 bases from J, the gap between germline ends came to 11 bases. The CDR3 has 13 amino acids. The library protocol tagged individual cDNA molecules with unique molecular identifiers. A single record per CDR3 protein comes from TCRdb applying MiXCR to the 5' RACE reads. Among 56,000 or so distinct CDR3 sequences listed, roughly 16% were seen once. As to this clonotype: Its antigen remains unknown.

The V call is TRBV20-1, the J call TRBJ2-3, with D possibly matching TRBD1 (5 bases). The sample in question was whole blood, obtained at baseline. The sequence derives from an adult who was a healthcare worker with PCR-confirmed SARS-CoV-2 infection or an uninfected control (not recorded which). CDR3 loop: CSAVTALTDTQYF. In DNA form, the CDR3 reads TGCAGTGCTGTGACAGCCCTCACAGATACGCAGTATTTT.